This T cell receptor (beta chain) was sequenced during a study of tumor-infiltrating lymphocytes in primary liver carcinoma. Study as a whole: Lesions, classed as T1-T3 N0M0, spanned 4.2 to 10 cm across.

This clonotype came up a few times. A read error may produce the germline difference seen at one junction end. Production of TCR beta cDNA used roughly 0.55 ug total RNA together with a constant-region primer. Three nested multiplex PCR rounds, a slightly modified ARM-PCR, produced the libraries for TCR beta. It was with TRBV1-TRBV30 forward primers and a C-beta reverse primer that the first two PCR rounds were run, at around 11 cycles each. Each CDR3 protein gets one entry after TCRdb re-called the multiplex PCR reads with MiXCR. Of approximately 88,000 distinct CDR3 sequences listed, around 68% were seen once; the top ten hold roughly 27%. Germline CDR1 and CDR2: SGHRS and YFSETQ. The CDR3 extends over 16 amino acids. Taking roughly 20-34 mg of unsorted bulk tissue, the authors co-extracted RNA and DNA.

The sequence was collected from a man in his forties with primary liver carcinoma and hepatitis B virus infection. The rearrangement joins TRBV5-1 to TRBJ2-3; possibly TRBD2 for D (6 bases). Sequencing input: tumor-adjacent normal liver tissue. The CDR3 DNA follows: TGCGCCAGCAGCCAAACCCGGAGTAGCGGCACAGATACGCAGTGTTTT. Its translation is CASSQTRSSGTDTQCF.